This T cell receptor (beta chain) was captured by sequencing in a study of T-cell reconstitution after alpha-beta-depleted transplantation in children. Germline V gives CDR1 SGHTA, CDR2 FQGNSA. After removal of 5 bases from V and 9 bases from J, the junction contained 15 bases not matched to a gene. This CDR3 spans 16 amino acids. Library preparation (for TCRbeta) was performed with unique molecular identifiers. TCRdb reprocessed the PCR reads with MiXCR, giving one entry per CDR3 protein. In the table there are under 850,000 distinct CDR3 sequences, roughly 14% of which are singletons. In this sample, this clonotype turned up a few times.

The material sequenced was PBMCs, taken before TCRalphabeta/CD19-depleted stem cell transplant. The chain couples TRBV7-2 to TRBJ2-1; 8 bases are shared with TRBD2. This TCR was sampled from a girl aged 2 to 9 with congenital amegakaryocytic thrombocytopenia, due to receive a stem cell transplant. CDR3 in DNA: TGTGCCAGCAGCCCCCAAATGGCGGGAGGCAGCGGTGAGCAGTTCTTC. It is translated as CASSPQMAGGSGEQFF.